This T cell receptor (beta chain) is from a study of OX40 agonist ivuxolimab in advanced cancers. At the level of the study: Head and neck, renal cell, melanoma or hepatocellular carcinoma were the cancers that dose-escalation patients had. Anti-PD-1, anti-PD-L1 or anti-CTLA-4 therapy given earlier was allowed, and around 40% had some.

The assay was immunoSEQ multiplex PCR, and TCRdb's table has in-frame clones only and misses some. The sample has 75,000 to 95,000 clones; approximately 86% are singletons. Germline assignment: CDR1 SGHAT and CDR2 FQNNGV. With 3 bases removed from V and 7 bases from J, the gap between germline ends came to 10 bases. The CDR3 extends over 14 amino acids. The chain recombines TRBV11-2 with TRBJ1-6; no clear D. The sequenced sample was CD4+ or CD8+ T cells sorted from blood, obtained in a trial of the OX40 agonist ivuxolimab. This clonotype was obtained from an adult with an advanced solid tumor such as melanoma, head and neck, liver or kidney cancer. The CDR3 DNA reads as TGTGCCAGCAGCTTTACACAATCGAATTCACCCCTCCACTTT. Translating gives CASSFTQSNSPLHF.